This TCR beta chain was identified in a study of OX40 agonist ivuxolimab in advanced cancers. Whole-study context: Partial responses were recorded for three patients, including one with hepatocellular carcinoma and two with cutaneous melanoma.

Study-wide points: Antigen specificity remained undetermined for the expanded peripheral T cells.

Clones were read by immunoSEQ multiplex PCR, and TCRdb kept only the in-frame ones, dropping some. In the table there are some 68,000 clones, approximately 86% of which are singletons. CDR3 length equals 17 residues. CDR1 MDHEN and CDR2 SYDVKM come from the germline V gene. V shed 7 bases and J shed 5 bases, with 25 bases lying between them. Comments on this clone: The target antigen is unknown.

Here the sequenced sample was CD4+ or CD8+ T cells sorted from blood, taken in a trial of the OX40 agonist ivuxolimab. This rearrangement joins TRBV28 to TRBJ2-3, with D maybe TRBD2 (7 bases). This clonotype was sampled from an adult with an advanced solid tumor such as melanoma, head and neck, liver or kidney cancer. CDR3 sequence reads: CASTFIGGGDFQDTQYF. Written as DNA, the CDR3 is TGTGCCAGCACCTTTATCGGCGGGGGCGATTTTCAAGATACGCAGTATTTT.